This TCR beta chain was identified during a study of response to subunit inactivated influenza vaccine. TCRdb re-called the RT-PCR reads with MiXCR, one entry per CDR3 protein. The profile shows approximately 700,000 distinct CDR3 sequences, roughly 14% of them singletons. CDR3 size: 9 residues. Germline V gene lookup returns CDR1 MNHNS and CDR2 SASEGT. Deletions cut 2 bases from V and 13 bases from J, with 5 bases between. Study observations and caveats: Authors suggested seasonal influenza vaccinations each recruit few new T cells.

Concerning this clonotype: What it recognizes is unknown.

The sample consisted of PBMCs from blood, taken 11 to 12 days after vaccination. The chain employs TRBV6-1 and TRBJ1-1; unclear D gene. The TCR originated in a man aged 45 to 65 who received an inactivated influenza vaccine. The CDR3 loop is CASSELGFF. The DNA of the CDR3 is TGTGCCAGCAGTGAACTCGGTTTCTTT.